This T cell receptor beta chain was found in a study of blood T cell repertoires in COVID-19. For the study at large: The United States, Italy and Spain provided the acute and convalescent COVID-19 samples. PBMCs, B-cell-depleted T cells, or T cells provided the cDNA or gDNA that made up the material.

As processed by the authors: Amplification with reference gene primers provided the estimates of nucleated cell counts. Sequenced by immunoSEQ multiplex PCR; TCRdb stores in-frame clones only, minus some. V, J and clone size reflect that table, while D and trimming were determined from the DNA. The table shows roughly 160,000 clones, with around four fifths occurring only once. The germline V and J ends were trimmed by 3 bases and 5 bases, with 10 bases remaining between them. Germline V CDR1 and CDR2: SGHAT, FQNNGV. CDR3 length: 13 amino acids. The source is a woman in her sixties or seventies with acute or convalescent COVID-19. The sequenced sample consisted of peripheral blood. V usage is TRBV11-2 and J usage is TRBJ2-5; D gene uncertain. Here the CDR3 DNA reads TGTGCCAGCAGCTTCTCCCCCGGGGAGACCCAGTACTTC. Its translation is CASSFSPGETQYF.